This entry lists 8 T cell receptor beta chains sequenced from one sample in a study of T-cell reconstitution after alpha-beta-depleted transplantation in children. Researchers prepared the TCRbeta library using unique molecular identifiers, the study reports. Via MiXCR, TCRdb re-called the PCR reads, giving one row per CDR3 protein. The data contain 250,000 to 350,000 distinct CDR3 sequences, approximately 9.6% of them singletons. The sequenced sample was PBMCs from the stem cell graft donor, obtained from the stem cell graft. These receptors all stem from a human donor who donated a stem cell graft to a child with SCID.

This clonotype was counted at least ten times. This chain uses TRBV20-1 with TRBJ2-3; D ambiguous. V was shortened by 1 base and J by 4 bases, with 6 bases between the two germline ends. From germline, CDR1 is DFQATT and CDR2 SNEGSKA (reference sequence). The CDR3 contains 12 residues. The CDR3 reads CSARGIADTQYF. The CDR3 nucleotides are TGCAGTGCTAGAGGTATTGCAGATACGCAGTATTTT.

The chain couples TRBV19 to TRBJ1-5; tentatively, D is TRBD1 (6 bases). The CDR3 length is 16 residues. Germline lookup yields CDR1 LNHDA and CDR2 SQIVND (reference sequence). V dropped 5 bases and J dropped 2 bases, with 16 bases sitting between them. The CDR3 is CASSVMTGEGNQPQHF. As DNA, the CDR3 is TGTGCCAGTAGTGTGATGACAGGTGAGGGCAATCAGCCCCAGCATTTT.

This clonotype was seen a few times. V is TRBV6-2 or TRBV6-3 and J is TRBJ1-2; D gene ambiguous. The germline V and J ends were trimmed by 4 bases and 4 bases, with 16 bases remaining between them. This CDR3 is 15 amino acids long. CDR1 is MNHEY, CDR2 SVGEGT, per germline. The CDR3 sequence is CASSSQFFIVYGYTF. CDR3 nucleotide sequence: TGTGCCAGCAGTTCACAATTCTTCATCGTCTATGGCTACACCTTC.

To note about this clonotype: The germline gene is not matched at one end of the junction; a read error may be the cause. V usage is TRBV2 and J usage is TRBJ2-7; D gene uncertain. The CDR3 runs 14 residues. Germline CDR1 SNHLY, CDR2 FYNNEI. The CDR3 protein is CASIEPSVLREQYF. The DNA for the CDR3 is TGTGCCAGCATTGAACCTTCCGTTCTAAGGGAGCAGTACTTC.

CDR3 amino acids: CATSDLGTDTQYF. The CDR3 DNA is TGTGCCACCAGTGATCTTGGCACAGATACGCAGTATTTT. This chain uses TRBV24-1 with TRBJ2-3; D ambiguous. This CDR3 region has 13 residues. V shed 3 bases and J shed 1 base, with 4 bases lying between them. Germline loops: CDR1 KGHDR, CDR2 SFDVKD.

This clonotype was counted a few times. This chain uses TRBV5-1 with TRBJ2-3; 10 bases are a match to TRBD1. The CDR3 has 16 residues. With 4 bases clipped from V and 2 bases from J, the junction kept 7 bases outside the gene matches. CDR1 is SGHRS, CDR2 YFSETQ, per germline. CDR3 sequence: CASSVGQGTSTDTQYF. Here the CDR3 DNA reads TGCGCCAGCAGCGTGGGACAGGGGACCTCCACAGATACGCAGTATTTT.

The table lists this clonotype with a few counts. The chain couples TRBV5-6 to TRBJ1-6; D is ambiguous. V shed 5 bases and J shed 3 bases, with 18 bases lying between them. Germline CDR1 reads SGHDT; CDR2 reads YYEEEE. The CDR3 is made up of 17 amino acids. Written as DNA, the CDR3 is TGTGCCAGCAGTTCCGTCCGCCCCGGGATCTATAATTCACCCCTCCACTTT. Its protein is CASSSVRPGIYNSPLHF.

V is TRBV5-4 and J is TRBJ2-5, with D tentatively TRBD1 or TRBD2 (5 bases each). The V gene's germline CDR1 is SGHNT and CDR2 YYREEE (reference sequence). The CDR3 runs 16 residues. V lost 0 bases and J lost 5, with 17 bases in between. This CDR3 reads CASSLAGIVGVETQYF. In DNA form, the CDR3 reads TGTGCCAGCAGCTTGGCCGGAATAGTGGGGGTGGAGACCCAGTACTTC.